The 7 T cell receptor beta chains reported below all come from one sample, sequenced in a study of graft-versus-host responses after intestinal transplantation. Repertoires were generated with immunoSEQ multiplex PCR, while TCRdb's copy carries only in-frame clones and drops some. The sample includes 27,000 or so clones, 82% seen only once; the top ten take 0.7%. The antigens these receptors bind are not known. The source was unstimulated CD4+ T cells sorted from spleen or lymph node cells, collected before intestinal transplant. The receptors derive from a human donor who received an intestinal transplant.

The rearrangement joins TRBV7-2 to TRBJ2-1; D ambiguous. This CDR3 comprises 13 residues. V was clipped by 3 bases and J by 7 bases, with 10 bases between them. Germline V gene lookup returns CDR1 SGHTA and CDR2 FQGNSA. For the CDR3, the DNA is TGTGCCAGCAGCTTTGGGAAAAAGAATGAGCAGTTCTTC. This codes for CASSFGKKNEQFF.

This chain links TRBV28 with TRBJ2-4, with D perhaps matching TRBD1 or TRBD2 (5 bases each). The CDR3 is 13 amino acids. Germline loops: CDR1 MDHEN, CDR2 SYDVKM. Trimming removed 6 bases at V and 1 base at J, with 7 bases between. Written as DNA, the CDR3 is TGTGCCAGCAGGGGGGAGGCCAAAAACATTCAGTACTTC. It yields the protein CASRGEAKNIQYF.

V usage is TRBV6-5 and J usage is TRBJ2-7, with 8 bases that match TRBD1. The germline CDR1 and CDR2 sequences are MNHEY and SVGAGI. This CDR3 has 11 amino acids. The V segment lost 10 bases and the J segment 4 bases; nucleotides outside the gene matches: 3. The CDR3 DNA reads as TGTGCCACTACAGGGGGATACGAGCAGTACTTC. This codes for CATTGGYEQYF.

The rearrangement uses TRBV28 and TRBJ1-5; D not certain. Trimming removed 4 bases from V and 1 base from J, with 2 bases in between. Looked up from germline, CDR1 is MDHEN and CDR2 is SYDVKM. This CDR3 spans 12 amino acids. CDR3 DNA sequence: TGTGCCAGCAGTTACAGCAATCAGCCCCAGCATTTT. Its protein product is CASSYSNQPQHF.

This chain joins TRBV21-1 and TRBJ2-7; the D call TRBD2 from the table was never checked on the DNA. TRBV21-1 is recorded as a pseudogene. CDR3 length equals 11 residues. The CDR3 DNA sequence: TGTGCCAGCAGCCCTCAGCGGGAGCAGTACTTC. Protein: CASSPQREQYF.

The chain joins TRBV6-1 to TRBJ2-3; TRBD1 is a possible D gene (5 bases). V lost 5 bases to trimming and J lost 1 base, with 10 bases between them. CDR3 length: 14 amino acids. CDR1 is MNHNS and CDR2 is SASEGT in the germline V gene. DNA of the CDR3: TGTGCCAGCAGTTCAATGACAGGCACAGATACGCAGTATTTT. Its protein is CASSSMTGTDTQYF.

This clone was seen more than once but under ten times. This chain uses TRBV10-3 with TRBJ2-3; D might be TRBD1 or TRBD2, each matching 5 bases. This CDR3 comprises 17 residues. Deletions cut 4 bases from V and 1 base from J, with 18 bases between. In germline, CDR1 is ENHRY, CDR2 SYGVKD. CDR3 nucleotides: TGTGCCATCAGTGCATCTTCTGTGGGACCACGCACAGATACGCAGTATTTT. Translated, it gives CAISASSVGPRTDTQYF.